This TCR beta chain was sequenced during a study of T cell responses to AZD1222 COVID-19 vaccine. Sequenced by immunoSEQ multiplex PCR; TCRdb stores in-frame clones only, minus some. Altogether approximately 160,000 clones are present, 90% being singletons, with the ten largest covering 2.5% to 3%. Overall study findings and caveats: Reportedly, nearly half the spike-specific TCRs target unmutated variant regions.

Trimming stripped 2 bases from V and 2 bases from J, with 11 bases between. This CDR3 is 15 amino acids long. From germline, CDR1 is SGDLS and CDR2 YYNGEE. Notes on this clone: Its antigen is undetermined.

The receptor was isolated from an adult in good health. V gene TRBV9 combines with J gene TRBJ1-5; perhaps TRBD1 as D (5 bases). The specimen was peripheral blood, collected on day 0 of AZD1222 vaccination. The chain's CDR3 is CASSVSGDRNQPQHF. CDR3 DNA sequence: TGTGCCAGCAGCGTGTCGGGGGATCGCAATCAGCCCCAGCATTTT.